This T cell receptor (beta chain) was obtained from a study of patients and donors after allogeneic stem cell transplantation. MiXCR, applied by TCRdb to the RT-PCR reads, yields one record per CDR3 protein. The sample yields roughly 960,000 distinct CDR3 sequences, approximately 18% seen once. This clonotype was detected only a few times. The material sequenced was blood, either unsorted or a sorted T cell fraction (not recorded which). The receptor was derived from a human donor who was either an allogeneic HSCT recipient or a stem cell or donor lymphocyte infusion donor (not recorded which). It is not recorded whose cells these are; they may come from a transplant donor.

The CDR3, as DNA: TGTGCCAGCAGCACAGATTCCACAGATACGCAGTATTTT. Its protein product is CASSTDSTDTQYF. This chain uses TRBV5-6 with TRBJ2-3, with unresolved D. Germline V lookup: CDR1 SGHDT, CDR2 YYEEEE. V was cut by 4 bases and J by 2 bases, with 8 bases left in between. The CDR3 extends over 13 amino acids. The full variable domain, rest sourced from reference TRBV5-6 and TRBJ2-3, is DAGVTQSPTHLIKTRGQQVTLRCSPKSGHDTVSWYQQALGQGPQFIFQYYEEEERQRGNFPDRFSGHQFPNYSSELNVNALLLGDSALYLCASSTDSTDTQYFGPGTRLTVL.